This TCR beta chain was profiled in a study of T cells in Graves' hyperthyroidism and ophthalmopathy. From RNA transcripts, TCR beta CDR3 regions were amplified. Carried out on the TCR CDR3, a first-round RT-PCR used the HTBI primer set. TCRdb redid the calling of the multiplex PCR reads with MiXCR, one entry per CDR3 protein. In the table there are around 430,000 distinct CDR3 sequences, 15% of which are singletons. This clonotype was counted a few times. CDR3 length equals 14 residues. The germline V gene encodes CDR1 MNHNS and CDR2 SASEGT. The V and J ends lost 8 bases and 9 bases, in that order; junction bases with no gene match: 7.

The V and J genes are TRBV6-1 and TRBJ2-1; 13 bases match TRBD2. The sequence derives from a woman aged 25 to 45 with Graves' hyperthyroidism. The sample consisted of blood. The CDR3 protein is CASLLAGGPSEQFF. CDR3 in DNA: TGTGCCAGCCTACTAGCGGGAGGGCCAAGTGAGCAGTTCTTC.